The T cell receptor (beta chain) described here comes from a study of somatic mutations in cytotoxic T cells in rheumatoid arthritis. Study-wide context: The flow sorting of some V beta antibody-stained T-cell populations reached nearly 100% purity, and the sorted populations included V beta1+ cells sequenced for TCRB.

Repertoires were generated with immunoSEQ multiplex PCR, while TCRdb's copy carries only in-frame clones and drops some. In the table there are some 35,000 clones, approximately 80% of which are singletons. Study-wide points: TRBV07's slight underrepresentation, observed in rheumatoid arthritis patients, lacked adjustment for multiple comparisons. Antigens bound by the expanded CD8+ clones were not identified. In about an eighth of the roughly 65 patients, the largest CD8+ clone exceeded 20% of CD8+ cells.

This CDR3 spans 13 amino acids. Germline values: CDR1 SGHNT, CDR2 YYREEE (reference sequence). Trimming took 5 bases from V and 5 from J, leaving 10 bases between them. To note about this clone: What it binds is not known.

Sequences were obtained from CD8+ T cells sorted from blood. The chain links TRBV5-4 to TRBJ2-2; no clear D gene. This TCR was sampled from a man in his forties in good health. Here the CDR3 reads CASSGDETGELFF. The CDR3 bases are TGTGCCAGCAGTGGGGATGAGACCGGGGAGCTGTTTTTT. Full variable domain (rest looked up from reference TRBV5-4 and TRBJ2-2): ETGVTQSPTHLIKTRGQQVTLRCSSQSGHNTVSWYQQALGQGPQFIFQYYREEENGRGNFPPRFSGLQFPNYSSELNVNALELDDSALYLCASSGDETGELFFGEGSRLTVL.